The next 19 T cell receptor beta chains were all read from a single sample in a study of blood T cell repertoires in COVID-19. Libraries were prepared by immunoSEQ multiplex PCR; TCRdb keeps only in-frame clonotypes and omits some of them. Of around 250,000 clones listed, about 88% are singletons. Sequencing was performed on PBMCs or T cells enriched from blood (not recorded which). These receptor sequences come from a woman aged 45-65 years who had been exposed to COVID-19.

This chain links TRBV29-1 with TRBJ2-3, with D perhaps TRBD1 (5 bases). Trimming took 4 bases from V and 4 from J, leaving 12 bases between them. Germline loops: CDR1 SQVTM, CDR2 ANQGSEA. This CDR3 comprises 13 residues. This CDR3 reads CSVVKGIADTQYF. The CDR3 bases are TGCAGCGTTGTAAAGGGGATCGCAGATACGCAGTATTTT.

A few counts support this clone. J is TRBJ1-1 and V is TRBV3-1 (or the pseudogene TRBV3-2), with a possible D match to TRBD1 (6 bases). CDR1 is LGHDT, CDR2 YNNKEL, per germline (reference sequence). The CDR3 runs 16 residues. Trimming cost V 1 base and J 7 bases, with 19 bases left between them. The chain's CDR3 is CASSQVKGVQGIEAFF. The CDR3 DNA reads as TGTGCCAGCAGCCAAGTTAAGGGGGTACAGGGAATTGAAGCTTTCTTT.

This chain connects TRBV5-4 to TRBJ2-3; a weak D match, TRBD2 (6 bases). The germline gives CDR1 SGHNT, CDR2 YYREEE (reference sequence). This CDR3 spans 15 amino acids. V was shortened by 1 base and J by 3 bases, with 12 bases between the two germline ends. CDR3 nucleotide sequence: TGTGCCAGCAGCTTGAACTCAGGGAGGACAGATACGCAGTATTTT. Amino acid sequence: CASSLNSGRTDTQYF.

V and J are TRBV3-1 (or the pseudogene TRBV3-2) and TRBJ2-3, with TRBD2 identical over 8 bases. After removal of 3 bases from V and 6 bases from J, the junction contained 8 bases not matched to a gene. Germline CDR1 is LGHDT and CDR2 is YNNKEL (reference sequence). The CDR3 sequence is 15 residues long. CDR3 sequence: CASSHRGGLTDTQYF. CDR3 bases: TGTGCCAGCAGCCATCGGGGGGGCCTAACGGATACGCAGTATTTT.

The chain links TRBV5-1 to TRBJ1-3; possible D gene TRBD1, 6 bases. The germline CDR1 and CDR2 sequences are SGHRS and YFSETQ. The length of the CDR3 is 15 residues. V was pared by 3 bases and J by 0 bases, with 10 bases between. CDR3 loop: CASSSGQSSGNTIYF. The CDR3 nucleotides read TGCGCCAGCAGCTCCGGACAGTCCTCTGGAAACACCATATATTTT.

This sequence joins TRBV7-2 and TRBJ2-1; D remains ambiguous. Germline CDR1 reads SGHTA; CDR2 reads FQGNSA. Trimming left V 0 bases short and J 1 base short, with 7 bases between. The CDR3 loop spans 15 amino acids. The CDR3 here is CASSLASTSYNEQFF. In DNA form, the CDR3 reads TGTGCCAGCAGCTTAGCGTCCACATCCTACAATGAGCAGTTCTTC.

The chain couples TRBV4-3 to TRBJ1-6; D uncertain. This CDR3 is built from 15 residues. The germline V and J ends were trimmed by 0 bases and 3 bases, with 6 bases remaining between them. Germline V gene lookup returns CDR1 LGHNA and CDR2 YSLEER. Written as DNA, the CDR3 is TGCGCCAGCAGCCAAGATCCCCACTATAATTCACCCCTCCACTTT. Translation gives CASSQDPHYNSPLHF.

The V gene is TRBV2, the J gene TRBJ1-2, with D unresolved. V was cut by 5 bases and J by 7 bases, with 17 bases left in between. The CDR3 totals 14 residues. Germline V CDR1 and CDR2: SNHLY, FYNNEI. The CDR3: CASSRGPAVGGYTF. The CDR3 DNA follows: TGTGCCAGCAGTAGAGGGCCGGCGGTGGGTGGCTACACCTTC. The full variable domain, its missing parts supplied by reference TRBV2 and TRBJ1-2, is EPEVTQTPSHQVTQMGQEVILRCVPISNHLYFYWYRQILGQKVEFLVSFYNNEISEKSEIFDDQFSVERPDGSNFTLKIRSTKLEDSAMYFCASSRGPAVGGYTFGSGTRLTVV.

V is TRBV5-1 and J is TRBJ1-3; D unresolved. This CDR3 comprises 15 residues. Germline CDR1 is SGHRS and CDR2 is YFSETQ. The V and J ends lost 4 bases and 4 bases respectively, with 15 bases between them. The chain's CDR3 is CASSTDSRRGNTIYF. The CDR3 DNA reads as TGCGCCAGCAGCACTGACTCCCGAAGGGGAAACACCATATATTTT.

The chain combines TRBV3-1 (or the pseudogene TRBV3-2) with TRBJ1-2; TRBD1 aligns across 7 bases. There are 14 residues in the CDR3. The germline gives CDR1 LGHDT, CDR2 YNNKEL (reference sequence). J lost 4 bases, V lost 5 bases, and 7 bases had no gene match. The CDR3 is CASSVRDRSYGYTF. The CDR3 DNA is TGTGCCAGCAGCGTCCGGGACAGAAGCTATGGCTACACCTTC.

In this sample, this clone turned up a few times. V usage is TRBV5-1 and J usage is TRBJ2-7; 12 bases are shared with TRBD2. The CDR3 covers 17 residues. The J segment lost 4 bases and the V segment lost 1 base, leaving 9 bases of the junction unmatched. The V gene's germline CDR1 is SGHRS and CDR2 YFSETQ. This chain's CDR3 is CASSLRQTSGGLYEQYF. The CDR3 coding sequence is TGCGCCAGCAGCTTGCGGCAGACTAGCGGGGGTTTATACGAGCAGTACTTC. The variable domain in full, completed from reference TRBV5-1 and TRBJ2-7, reads KAGVTQTPRYLIKTRGQQVTLSCSPISGHRSVSWYQQTPGQGLQFLFEYFSETQRNKGNFPGRFSGRQFSNSRSEMNVSTLELGDSALYLCASSLRQTSGGLYEQYFGPGTRLTVT.

The chain couples TRBV5-1 to TRBJ1-3; D is ambiguous. Germline V lookup: CDR1 SGHRS, CDR2 YFSETQ. The CDR3 extends over 15 amino acids. V lost 4 bases to trimming and J lost 2 bases, with 13 bases between them. For the CDR3, the DNA is TGCGCCAGCAGCCCCGATGCGGCAGCTGGAAACACCATATATTTT. It yields the protein CASSPDAAAGNTIYF. The full variable domain, rest sourced from reference TRBV5-1 and TRBJ1-3, is KAGVTQTPRYLIKTRGQQVTLSCSPISGHRSVSWYQQTPGQGLQFLFEYFSETQRNKGNFPGRFSGRQFSNSRSEMNVSTLELGDSALYLCASSPDAAAGNTIYFGEGSWLTVV.

The chain joins TRBV5-5 to TRBJ1-3; no firm D call. The CDR3 has 14 residues. Trimming pared 1 base from V and 5 bases from J, leaving 10 bases between. From germline, CDR1 is SGHKS and CDR2 YYEKEE (reference sequence). This CDR3 reads CASSLTRMRNTIYF. The CDR3 DNA sequence: TGTGCCAGCAGCTTGACCAGGATGAGAAACACCATATATTTT.

The chain has TRBV10-2 and TRBJ2-1; 7 nucleotides match TRBD2. This CDR3 region has 17 residues. The V segment lost 4 bases and the J segment 4 bases; nucleotides outside the gene matches: 13. From germline, CDR1 is WSHSY and CDR2 SAAADI. The CDR3 is CASSGGSSGLTYNEQFF. CDR3 coding DNA: TGCGCCAGCAGTGGGGGGTCTTCGGGACTAACGTACAATGAGCAGTTCTTC.

This chain joins TRBV2 and TRBJ1-6; maybe TRBD1 (6 bases). Germline-derived CDR1 and CDR2 are SNHLY and FYNNEI. CDR3 length equals 13 residues. Deletions cut 6 bases from V and 8 bases from J, with 11 bases between. CDR3 sequence reads: CASRRQVDSPLHF. Written as DNA, the CDR3 is TGTGCCAGCAGGAGACAGGTGGATTCACCCCTCCACTTT. Full variable domain (outside the CDR3, taken from reference TRBV2 and TRBJ1-6): EPEVTQTPSHQVTQMGQEVILRCVPISNHLYFYWYRQILGQKVEFLVSFYNNEISEKSEIFDDQFSVERPDGSNFTLKIRSTKLEDSAMYFCASRRQVDSPLHFGNGTRLTVT.

This chain uses TRBV9 with TRBJ1-1; weak D call: TRBD1 (6 bases). This CDR3 contains 15 residues. The germline CDR1 and CDR2 sequences are SGDLS and YYNGEE. V dropped 6 bases and J dropped 0 bases, with 15 bases sitting between them. CDR3: CASNPTGNMNTEAFF. The CDR3 DNA is TGTGCCAGCAACCCAACAGGGAACATGAACACTGAAGCTTTCTTT.

This clone appeared a single time. The chain has TRBV11-2 and TRBJ2-2; possibly TRBD1 for D (7 bases). The length of the CDR3 is 14 residues. In germline, CDR1 is SGHAT, CDR2 FQNNGV. V shed 5 bases and J shed 7 bases, with 14 bases lying between them. In nucleotides, the CDR3 is TGTGCCAGCAGCCAATACAGGGGAGGCGGGGAGCTGTTTTTT. Its protein product is CASSQYRGGGELFF.

This clone has just a few counts. The chain combines TRBV18 with TRBJ1-1; 7 bases align to TRBD1. V lost 4 bases, J lost 6 bases, and 5 bases stayed unmatched. The CDR3 has 13 amino acids. CDR1 KGHSH and CDR2 LQKENI come from the germline V gene. For the CDR3, the DNA is TGTGCCAGCTCACGTAAACAGGGGTCTGAAGCTTTCTTT. Residues: CASSRKQGSEAFF. Filled out from reference TRBV18 and TRBJ1-1, the complete variable domain reads NAGVMQNPRHLVRRRGQEARLRCSPMKGHSHVYWYRQLPEEGLKFMVYLQKENIIDESGMPKERFSAEFPKEGPSILRIQQVVRGDSAAYFCASSRKQGSEAFFGQGTRLTVV.

The rearrangement uses TRBV9 and TRBJ2-1, with D maybe TRBD2 (6 bases). The CDR3 has 15 amino acids. Trimming left V 0 bases short and J 2 bases short, with 9 bases between. Germline CDR1 is SGDLS and CDR2 is YYNGEE. The CDR3: CASSVGGEPYNEQFF. CDR3 coding DNA: TGTGCCAGCAGCGTAGGGGGGGAACCCTACAATGAGCAGTTCTTC.